These T cell receptor beta chains were read from a single sample in a study of blood T cells in healthy people across ages. Each CDR3 protein is one row after TCRdb ran MiXCR on the 5' RACE reads. The sample consists of about 1,800,000 distinct CDR3 sequences, 28% of them appearing once. Sequences were obtained from blood. The source of these receptors is a woman aged 25 to 39 in good health. Each CDR3 is given with its conserved first and last residue. The D gene is left open where the match is weak. Where a row states a size, it is once, few, many or the class of an expanded clone; other rows omit it.

v_gene	j_gene	d_gene	abundance	CDR3aa	CDR3nt
TRBV27	TRBJ1-2	.	.	CASRPGRGPYGYTF	TGTGCCAGCAGGCCGGGTAGGGGCCCTTATGGCTACACCTTC
TRBV6-1	TRBJ2-7	.	few	CSSIPYRDKTYEQYF	TGTTCCAGCATACCGTACCGGGACAAAACCTACGAGCAGTACTTC
TRBV4-1	TRBJ2-5	TRBD2	.	CASSRKLAQETQYF	TGCGCCAGCAGCCGCAAACTAGCGCAAGAGACCCAGTACTTC
TRBV7-8	TRBJ2-7	.	many	CASSLRDSPYEQYF	TGTGCCAGCAGCCTGCGGGACTCCCCCTACGAGCAGTACTTC
TRBV5-1	TRBJ2-1	TRBD2	few	CASRVAGGPENEQFF	TGCGCCAGCAGGGTAGCGGGGGGGCCAGAGAATGAGCAGTTCTTC
TRBV12-3/TRBV12-4	TRBJ1-2	.	few	CASRNREIENGYTF	TGTGCCAGCAGAAACAGAGAAATAGAAAATGGCTACACCTTC
TRBV5-1	TRBJ2-7	.	few	CASSFGAETYEQYF	TGCGCCAGCAGCTTTGGAGCGGAGACCTACGAGCAGTACTTC
TRBV5-1	TRBJ1-6	.	few	CASSLPGTVNNSPLHF	TGCGCCAGCAGCTTACCCGGGACGGTGAATAATTCACCCCTCCACTTT
TRBV27	TRBJ2-3	.	.	CASSFLGTATDTQYF	TGTGCCAGCAGTTTTCTAGGGACTGCCACAGATACGCAGTATTTT
TRBV5-6	TRBJ2-7	.	.	CASSSDWHYEQYF	TGTGCCAGCAGTTCCGACTGGCACTACGAGCAGTACTTC
TRBV7-9	TRBJ1-1	.	.	CASSLAGVSTEAFF	TGTGCCAGCAGCTTAGCCGGGGTTAGCACTGAAGCTTTCTTT
TRBV3-1	TRBJ2-3	TRBD1	few	CASSQGQGTTDTQYF	TGTGCCAGCAGCCAGGGACAGGGGACGACAGATACGCAGTATTTT
TRBV5-5	TRBJ2-4	.	.	CASSQLVIGDGQYF	TGTGCCAGCAGCCAGTTGGTTATAGGAGACGGGCAGTACTTC
TRBV12-3/TRBV12-4	TRBJ2-7	TRBD1	many	CASSLVGTGVYEQYF	TGTGCCAGCAGTTTAGTCGGGACAGGGGTCTACGAGCAGTACTTC
TRBV20-1	TRBJ2-7	.	many	CSATGRSYEQYF	TGCAGTGCTACAGGCAGGTCCTACGAGCAGTACTTC
TRBV27	TRBJ1-5	.	.	CASSVFGRQPQHF	TGTGCCAGCTCGGTGTTTGGGCGACAGCCCCAGCATTTT
TRBV6-2/TRBV6-3	TRBJ2-7	TRBD2	many	CASSYGLADSYEQYF	TGTGCCAGCAGTTACGGGCTAGCGGACTCCTACGAGCAGTACTTC
TRBV5-1	TRBJ2-3	.	few	CASSPTGDTDTQYF	TGCGCCAGCAGCCCGACAGGAGATACAGATACGCAGTATTTT
TRBV27	TRBJ2-1	.	.	CASRRGVEIATFNEQFF	TGTGCCAGCAGGAGGGGAGTCGAAATAGCAACCTTCAATGAGCAGTTCTTC
TRBV12-3/TRBV12-4	TRBJ1-4	TRBD1	many	CASSLTGGEKLFF	TGCGCCAGCAGCCTCACAGGGGGAGAAAAACTGTTTTTT
TRBV12-3/TRBV12-4	TRBJ2-1	TRBD2	.	CASSGGLAGALSPFF	TGTGCCAGCAGCGGGGGACTAGCGGGAGCCTTAAGTCCGTTCTTC
TRBV4-3	TRBJ2-5	TRBD2	.	CASSQAPLLAGEETQYF	TGCGCCAGCAGCCAGGCTCCCCTACTAGCGGGGGAAGAGACCCAGTACTTC
TRBV5-1	TRBJ1-1	.	.	CASSLDRRGNTEAFF	TGCGCCAGCAGCCTCGACAGAAGGGGAAACACTGAAGCTTTCTTT
TRBV12-3/TRBV12-4	TRBJ1-5	.	few	CASSSRQAWQPQHF	TGTGCCAGCAGCTCACGACAGGCTTGGCAGCCCCAGCATTTT
TRBV7-9	TRBJ1-1	.	few	CASSSSYENTEAFF	TGTGCCAGCAGTTCATCTTACGAGAACACTGAAGCTTTCTTT
TRBV21-1	TRBJ2-4	.	.	CASSKGTGGTAKNIQYF	TGTGCCAGCAGCAAGGGGACAGGGGGTACGGCCAAAAACATTCAGTACTTC
TRBV4-1	TRBJ2-7	.	many	CASSQGAEQYF	TGCGCCAGCAGCCAAGGGGCAGAGCAGTACTTC
TRBV10-2	TRBJ2-3	.	.	CASSESGLGDTQYF	TGCGCCAGCAGTGAGTCGGGTTTAGGGGATACGCAGTATTTT
TRBV5-1	TRBJ2-6	TRBD1	.	CASRIEGGGGANVLTF	TGCGCCAGCAGGATCGAAGGGGGCGGTGGGGCCAACGTCCTGACTTTC
TRBV5-1	TRBJ2-1	.	.	CASLQGNEQFF	TGCGCCAGCCTACAGGGCAATGAGCAGTTCTTC
TRBV10-3	TRBJ2-3	.	many	CAISGPRGSGDTQYF	TGTGCCATCAGTGGTCCCAGGGGAAGTGGAGATACGCAGTATTTT
TRBV12-3/TRBV12-4	TRBJ2-5	.	.	CASSPSGLGGGETQYF	TGTGCCAGCAGCCCCTCCGGGTTGGGCGGCGGGGAGACCCAGTACTTC
TRBV2	TRBJ2-3	.	once	CASRATGIGEKRFF	TGTGCCAGCAGGGCCACAGGGATAGGAGAAAAACGGTTTTTT
TRBV6-5	TRBJ1-2	.	few	CASSYSNSQNYGYTF	TGTGCCAGCAGTTACTCTAACAGCCAGAACTATGGCTACACCTTC
TRBV6-5	TRBJ2-7	TRBD1	few	CASSPLGQGLYEQYF	TGTGCCAGCAGCCCCTTGGGACAGGGACTCTACGAGCAGTACTTC
TRBV4-1	TRBJ1-2	.	few	CASSPGTSGRSFGYTF	TGCGCCAGCAGCCCCGGGACATCGGGTCGAAGTTTCGGCTACACCTTC
TRBV11-2	TRBJ1-1	TRBD1	.	CASSLSGQGALNTEAFF	TGTGCCAGCAGCCTCTCTGGGCAGGGGGCGTTGAACACTGAAGCTTTCTTT
TRBV20-1	TRBJ2-1	TRBD2	few	CGTSGGFSYNEQFF	TGCGGGACTAGCGGGGGGTTCTCCTACAATGAGCAGTTCTTC
TRBV18	TRBJ2-1	TRBD2	.	CASSLAGGENEQFF	TGTGCCAGCTCGTTAGCGGGAGGGGAAAATGAGCAGTTCTTC
TRBV28	TRBJ1-2	.	.	CANSRQGIGYTF	TGTGCCAACAGTCGTCAAGGTATCGGCTACACCTTC
TRBV20-1	TRBJ2-5	.	many	CSASSRPSRTQYF	TGCAGTGCTAGTTCGCGGCCTTCTAGGACCCAGTACTTC